This record covers a single TCR beta chain. This sample was taken from a study of CD8 T cells in Susac syndrome. After extraction with the RNeasy kit, about 0.5 to 1 ug of the RNA was reverse transcribed using random hexamers. TCRdb fed the immunoSEQ multiplex PCR reads into MiXCR, producing one record per CDR3 protein. The sample includes 130,000 to 150,000 distinct CDR3 sequences, approximately 94% of them seen just once. Negative isolation yielded CD4+ and CD8+ T cells, and FACS enriched TEMRA cells. Germline V CDR1 and CDR2: MGHRA, YSYEKL. The CDR3 consists of 15 residues. V was shortened by 3 bases and J by 3 bases, with 14 bases between the two germline ends.

This clonotype was obtained from a human donor in good health. Sequenced sample: CD4+ T cells from PBMCs. The V and J genes are TRBV4-1 and TRBJ1-1, with D perhaps TRBD1 (6 bases). The CDR3 protein is CASSQTDRRDTEAFF. The CDR3 region has the DNA TGCGCCAGCAGCCAGACCGACAGGAGGGACACTGAAGCTTTCTTT.